The 28 T cell receptor beta chains below were found in one sample sequenced in a study of tumor-infiltrating lymphocytes in localized non-small cell lung cancer. Measured with immunoSEQ multiplex PCR; TCRdb has only the in-frame clones, and not every one. Of 5,500 to 7,500 clones in the sample, around 71% were seen once. Input material: uninvolved lung tissue not adjacent to the tumor. The source of these receptors is a human donor with non-small cell lung cancer.

The chain links TRBV19 to TRBJ2-2; maybe TRBD2 (6 bases). Germline CDR1 and CDR2: LNHDA and SQIVND (reference sequence). Trimming cost V 4 bases and J 2 bases, with 11 bases left between them. CDR3 length: 15 amino acids. The CDR3 DNA reads as TGTGCCAGTAGTAAGGCGGGACTCAACACCGGGGAGCTGTTTTTT. This translates into CASSKAGLNTGELFF.

This clone was detected a few times. The chain is built from TRBV7-9 and TRBJ2-3; the match to TRBD2 covers 13 bases. The germline gives CDR1 SEHNR, CDR2 FQNEAQ (reference sequence). V shed 3 bases and J 1 base; nucleotides not matched to a gene: 4. CDR3 size: 17 residues. The CDR3 nucleotides read TGTGCCAGCAGCTTTGGACTAGCGGGAGCTCGCACAGATACGCAGTATTTT. Its protein product is CASSFGLAGARTDTQYF.

This sequence joins TRBV9 and TRBJ2-7; 9 bases map to TRBD2. Germline V gives CDR1 SGDLS, CDR2 YYNGEE. V lost 3 bases and J lost 2; bases outside the gene matches: 3. This CDR3 spans 14 amino acids. The CDR3 sequence: CASSDSGRPYEQYF. The CDR3 DNA sequence: TGTGCCAGCAGCGATAGCGGGAGACCCTACGAGCAGTACTTC.

The chain recombines TRBV6-5 with TRBJ2-7; 8 positions agree with TRBD2. Trimming removed 6 bases from V and 1 base from J; junction bases left unmatched: 5. The CDR3 spans 14 residues. Germline loops: CDR1 MNHEY, CDR2 SVGAGI. The CDR3 DNA is TGTGCCAGCAGCCGGGCGGGGGGTTCCTACGAGCAGTACTTC. The encoded protein is CASSRAGGSYEQYF.

On this clone: One junction end does not reproduce the germline sequence, and a read error may be involved. The chain uses TRBV28 and TRBJ2-5; D is unresolved. The CDR3 runs to 13 residues. In germline, CDR1 is MDHEN, CDR2 SYDVKM. CDR3 sequence reads: CASSYRAGETQHF. The CDR3 DNA sequence: TGTGCCAGCAGTTACCGGGCTGGAGAGACCCAGCACTTC.

The chain combines TRBV10-3 with TRBJ2-3; TRBD1 might be the D (6 bases). V was trimmed by 6 bases and J by 1 base, leaving 14 bases between them. Germline V gene sequence: CDR1 ENHRY, CDR2 SYGVKD. This CDR3 comprises 15 residues. The CDR3 DNA is TGTGCCATCAGGGGGGCGTGGGGTGGCACAGATACGCAGTATTTT. Its protein is CAIRGAWGGTDTQYF.

The CDR3 sequence: CASSLQDYEQYF. In DNA, the CDR3 is TGTGCCAGCAGCTTGCAGGATTACGAGCAGTACTTC. The rearrangement uses TRBV7-8 and TRBJ2-7, with D unclear. V dropped 3 bases and J dropped 4 bases, with 7 bases sitting between them. The CDR3 consists of 12 residues. Germline loops: CDR1 SGHVS, CDR2 FQNEAQ.

The CDR3 loop is CASSGGQGNTGELFF. The DNA of the CDR3 is TGTGCCAGCAGTGGGGGACAGGGGAACACCGGGGAGCTGTTTTTT. This chain joins TRBV6-4 and TRBJ2-2; 9 positions agree with TRBD1. Germline V gives CDR1 MRHNA, CDR2 SNTAGT. This CDR3 spans 15 amino acids. Trimming at V came to 4 bases and at J to 1 base, leaving 1 base not matched to a gene.

The table lists this clone with a few counts. Other DNA sequences within the sample encode an identical CDR3. This chain links TRBV19 with TRBJ2-2; D is undetermined. The CDR3 length is 15 residues. The V end lost 3 bases, the J end lost 1 base, and 9 bases lay between the germline ends. Germline V gene sequence: CDR1 LNHDA, CDR2 SQIVND (reference sequence). CDR3 bases: TGTGCCAGTAGTATTCGTGCCAGGAACACCGGGGAGCTGTTTTTT. Amino acid sequence: CASSIRARNTGELFF.

This chain joins TRBV7-2 and TRBJ2-1; no clear D. From germline, CDR1 is SGHTA and CDR2 FQGNSA. This CDR3 has 12 residues. V shed 2 bases and J shed 7 bases, with 6 bases lying between them. In nucleotides, the CDR3 is TGTGCCAGCAGCTTAAGTTTGAATGAGCAGTTCTTC. Amino acids: CASSLSLNEQFF.

The rearrangement links TRBV11-2 to TRBJ1-1; D may be TRBD1 (5 bases). Germline assignment: CDR1 SGHAT and CDR2 FQNNGV. This CDR3 has 16 amino acids. V lost 2 bases to trimming and J lost 1 base, with 14 bases between them. The CDR3 spells CASSLMTEWGNTEAFF. The CDR3 DNA reads as TGTGCCAGCAGCTTAATGACAGAGTGGGGGAACACTGAAGCTTTCTTT.

The rearrangement joins TRBV4-2 to TRBJ2-5, with 9 bases matching TRBD1. V lost 4 bases, J lost 5 bases, and 11 bases stayed unmatched. Germline V gives CDR1 LGHNA, CDR2 YNFKEQ. This CDR3 spans 16 amino acids. The DNA of the CDR3 is TGTGCCAGCAGCCCCTACACAGGGGGCGCAGGGGAGACCCAGTACTTC. It is translated as CASSPYTGGAGETQYF.

The V call is TRBV27, the J call TRBJ2-7, with 9 bases identical to TRBD1. The CDR3 has 17 residues. Germline lookup yields CDR1 MNHEY and CDR2 SMNVEV (reference sequence). Trimming cost V 1 base and J 2 bases; bases outside gene matches: 9. Here the CDR3 DNA reads TGTGCCAGCAGTTTATTCTTCACAGGGGGCGGAACCTACGAGCAGTACTTC. Amino acids: CASSLFFTGGGTYEQYF.

This clone was picked up one time. This rearrangement joins TRBV2 to TRBJ1-1; 7 positions agree with TRBD1. Trimming took 7 bases from V and 1 from J; bases not matched to a gene: 3. Germline CDR1 SNHLY, CDR2 FYNNEI. The CDR3 extends over 13 amino acids. The CDR3 spells CASKAGGNTEAFF. In DNA form, the CDR3 reads TGTGCCAGCAAGGCAGGGGGGAACACTGAAGCTTTCTTT.

This clone was seen a single time. This chain joins TRBV7-8 and TRBJ2-3; 13 bases map to TRBD2. V dropped 5 bases and J dropped 0; count of bases not matched to a gene: 11. The CDR3 is 19 residues long. Germline V gene lookup returns CDR1 SGHVS and CDR2 FQNEAQ. CDR3 nucleotides: TGTGCCAGCAGCCGCCGGACTAGCGGGGGCTCCTCTAGCACAGATACGCAGTATTTT. Its translation is CASSRRTSGGSSSTDTQYF.

J is TRBJ2-7 and V is TRBV7-9, with D possibly TRBD1 on 6 matching bases. Germline lookup yields CDR1 SEHNR and CDR2 FQNEAQ (reference sequence). Between the trimmed V and J ends, which lost 3 bases and 0 bases, there was a span of 21 bases. There are 18 residues in the CDR3. In nucleotides, the CDR3 is TGTGCCAGCAGCTTCTCGTCTGGCCTTCAGGGGACCTCCTACGAGCAGTACTTC. Its protein product is CASSFSSGLQGTSYEQYF.

This clone showed up just a few times. V usage is TRBV5-4 and J usage is TRBJ1-1, with a weak D call TRBD1 (5 bases). The CDR3 runs 13 residues. The V gene's germline CDR1 is SGHNT and CDR2 YYREEE (reference sequence). The ends were cut back, 4 bases at V and 1 base at J, with 8 bases in the middle. In DNA, the CDR3 is TGTGCCAGCAGCGGGAGGGGGAACACTGAAGCTTTCTTT. Protein product: CASSGRGNTEAFF.

V and J are TRBV27 and TRBJ2-7; D perhaps matches TRBD2 (7 bases). V lost 3 bases, J lost 2 bases, and 17 bases lay in between. The CDR3 runs to 16 residues. CDR1 is MNHEY, CDR2 SMNVEV, per germline (reference sequence). The CDR3 DNA is TGTGCCAGCAGTTTTAAGGGAGGGGGGGAACCCTACGAGCAGTACTTC. This codes for CASSFKGGGEPYEQYF.

The chain is built from TRBV7-9 and TRBJ1-1; a possible D gene is TRBD1 (6 bases). V was trimmed by 0 bases and J by 6 bases, leaving 11 bases between them. CDR3 length equals 14 residues. Per germline, CDR1 SEHNR and CDR2 FQNEAQ (reference sequence). The CDR3 spells CASSLAVSGAEAFF. The CDR3, as DNA: TGTGCCAGCAGCTTAGCGGTGTCAGGGGCTGAAGCTTTCTTT.

The J gene is TRBJ2-5, the V gene TRBV19; D is unclear. The CDR3 is 13 amino acids. V lost 1 base and J 3 bases, leaving 6 bases between the germline ends. Per germline, CDR1 LNHDA and CDR2 SQIVND (reference sequence). Written as DNA, the CDR3 is TGTGCCAGTAGTATAGTTTGGGAAGAGACCCAGTACTTC. It translates to CASSIVWEETQYF.

The chain links TRBV7-8 to TRBJ1-1; TRBD1 is a possible D gene (6 bases). This CDR3 is built from 14 residues. V lost 3 bases and J 0 bases, leaving 8 bases between the germline ends. CDR1 and CDR2 (germline): SGHVS, FQNEAQ. The CDR3 bases are TGTGCCAGCAGCTTCGGACAGTTGAACACTGAAGCTTTCTTT. Translation gives CASSFGQLNTEAFF.

The chain couples TRBV7-2 to TRBJ1-4, with D tentatively TRBD1 (5 bases). This CDR3 contains 16 residues. Germline V lookup: CDR1 SGHTA, CDR2 FQGNSA. V lost 1 base to trimming and J lost 6 bases, with 15 bases between them. The CDR3 reads CASSLGQGPLDEKLFF. DNA for the CDR3: TGTGCCAGCAGCTTAGGCCAGGGTCCCCTTGATGAAAAACTGTTTTTT.

This rearrangement joins TRBV4-2 to TRBJ2-7; D is ambiguous. Germline V gene sequence: CDR1 LGHNA, CDR2 YNFKEQ. Deletions cut 4 bases from V and 1 base from J, with 11 bases between. There are 14 residues in the CDR3. CDR3 region: CASSPRTPSYEQYF. The CDR3 bases are TGTGCCAGCAGCCCTCGAACACCATCCTACGAGCAGTACTTC.

The rearrangement joins TRBV5-4 to TRBJ2-5; 11 bases map to TRBD2. The CDR3 covers 15 residues. V gave up 6 bases and J gave up 2 bases; unmatched junction bases: 6. Per the germline V gene, CDR1 is SGHNT and CDR2 is YYREEE (reference sequence). CDR3 bases: TGTGCCAGCACTCGGGGACTAGCGGATCAAGAGACCCAGTACTTC. Translation gives CASTRGLADQETQYF. Supplemented by reference TRBV5-4 and TRBJ2-5, the full variable domain reads ETGVTQSPTHLIKTRGQQVTLRCSSQSGHNTVSWYQQALGQGPQFIFQYYREEENGRGNFPPRFSGLQFPNYSSELNVNALELDDSALYLCASTRGLADQETQYFGPGTRLLVL.

This chain joins TRBV27 and TRBJ1-5; D not resolved. This CDR3 has 14 residues. The V gene's germline CDR1 is MNHEY and CDR2 SMNVEV (reference sequence). V lost 3 bases and J 1 base, leaving 7 bases between the germline ends. This chain's CDR3 is CASSLKWSNQPQHF. The CDR3 DNA reads as TGTGCCAGCAGTTTGAAGTGGAGCAATCAGCCCCAGCATTTT.

J is TRBJ2-2 and V is TRBV7-3, with D perhaps assigned TRBD1 or TRBD2 (6 bases each). Per the germline V gene, CDR1 is SGHTA and CDR2 is FQGTGA. Trimming took 5 bases from V and 5 from J, leaving 18 bases between them. The CDR3 loop spans 16 amino acids. DNA for the CDR3: TGTGCCAGCAGCCAAACGGGGGCGGGTTTTACCGGGGAGCTGTTTTTT. It yields the protein CASSQTGAGFTGELFF.

The chain has TRBV2 and TRBJ2-6; possible D gene TRBD1, 5 bases. Germline loops: CDR1 SNHLY, CDR2 FYNNEI. The CDR3 is made up of 15 amino acids. V lost 7 bases to trimming and J lost 0 bases, with 10 bases between them. Here the CDR3 reads CASTRQTSGANVLTF. CDR3 DNA: TGTGCCAGCACCCGACAGACCTCTGGGGCCAACGTCCTGACTTTC.

There are a few counts of this clone. The genes are TRBV7-3 and TRBJ2-3; TRBD1 matches at 7 bases. Germline CDR1 is SGHTA and CDR2 is FQGTGA. This CDR3 has 15 residues. V shed 1 base and J 0 bases; nucleotides not matched to a gene: 1. The CDR3 sequence is CASSLRGGSTDTQYF. Written as DNA, the CDR3 is TGTGCCAGCAGCTTAAGAGGGGGCAGCACAGATACGCAGTATTTT.